This entry lists 21 T cell receptor beta chains sequenced from one sample in a study of T cell responses to AZD1222 COVID-19 vaccine (dated by TCRdb to about 2021). Library generation was performed with the immunoSEQ multiplex PCR assay. TCRdb obtained this table from immuneACCESS and retained in-frame rearrangements with V and J assigned. These tables miss some clones; where compared with another copy, unresolved V genes account for less than half of the shortfall, and the remainder is unexplained. For this sample there are about 55,000 clones; 87% appear just once. The ten biggest clones cover under 5% of the sample. This specimen's time point label, per the study, means: baseline before first vaccination. The starting material was peripheral blood, obtained on day 0 of AZD1222 vaccination. These receptors all stem from an adult in good health.

This chain uses TRBV2 with TRBJ2-7, with D possibly matching TRBD1 (6 bases). Germline CDR1 and CDR2: SNHLY and FYNNEI. V dropped 7 bases and J dropped 0 bases, with 10 bases sitting between them. CDR3 length: 13 residues. The CDR3 protein is CASISGDSYEQYF. The CDR3 DNA reads TGTGCCAGCATATCAGGGGACTCCTACGAGCAGTACTTC. Combining the CDR3 with reference TRBV2 and TRBJ2-7 gives the whole variable domain EPEVTQTPSHQVTQMGQEVILRCVPISNHLYFYWYRQILGQKVEFLVSFYNNEISEKSEIFDDQFSVERPDGSNFTLKIRSTKLEDSAMYFCASISGDSYEQYFGPGTRLTVT.

In regard to this clone: A read error may produce the germline difference seen at one junction end. The chain has TRBV19 and TRBJ2-1; D might be TRBD1 (5 bases). Germline CDR1 is LNHDA and CDR2 is SQIVND (reference sequence). This CDR3 is 15 amino acids long. The CDR3 nucleotides are TGTGCCAGTAGTAAATCTCAGGGTTGGAACGATGATCAGTTCTTC. Encoded protein: CASSKSQGWNDDQFF. Supplemented by reference TRBV19 and TRBJ2-1, the full variable domain reads DGGITQSPKYLFRKEGQNVTLSCEQNLNHDAMYWYRQDPGQGLRLIYYSQIVNDFQKGDIAEGYSVSREKKESFPLTVTSAQKNPTAFYLCASSKSQGWNDDQFFGPGTRLTVL.

The V call is TRBV6-6, the J call TRBJ2-5, with 13 nucleotides matching TRBD2. The CDR3 sequence is 16 residues long. V was clipped by 4 bases and J by 4 bases; unmatched bases: 6. Germline CDR1 reads MNHNY; CDR2 reads SVGAGI (reference sequence). As DNA, the CDR3 is TGTGCCAGCAGTTGGGGGACTAGCGGGGTTATAGAGACCCAGTACTTC. It is translated as CASSWGTSGVIETQYF.

V gene TRBV6-1 combines with J gene TRBJ1-2, with no clear D. V was cut by 3 bases and J by 0 bases, with 5 bases left in between. Germline V CDR1 and CDR2: MNHNS, SASEGT. This CDR3 contains 13 residues. The CDR3 sequence is CASSDPPNYGYTF. CDR3 nucleotide sequence: TGTGCCAGCAGTGACCCCCCTAACTATGGCTACACCTTC.

The chain couples TRBV6-2 or TRBV6-3 to TRBJ1-5; TRBD1 aligns across 10 bases. Germline V gene sequence: CDR1 MNHEY, CDR2 SVGEGT. The CDR3 length is 15 residues. The junction had 5 bases not matched to a gene; V was cut back by 5 bases and J by 4 bases. The CDR3 loop reads CASSPLGQGNQPQHF. The CDR3 region has the DNA TGTGCCAGCAGTCCACTGGGACAGGGGAATCAGCCCCAGCATTTT.

In its sample, this clone was seen once. V and J are TRBV5-5 and TRBJ2-1; no reliable D call. Germline-derived CDR1 and CDR2 are SGHKS and YYEKEE (reference sequence). This CDR3 spans 12 amino acids. Trimming took off 4 bases at V and 8 bases at J, with 10 bases between the two ends. CDR3 residues: CASSPFGDEQFF. The CDR3, as DNA: TGTGCCAGCAGCCCATTTGGGGATGAGCAGTTCTTC. The full variable domain, rest sourced from reference TRBV5-5 and TRBJ2-1, is DAGVTQSPTHLIKTRGQQVTLRCSPISGHKSVSWYQQVLGQGPQFIFQYYEKEERGRGNFPDRFSARQFPNYSSELNVNALLLGDSALYLCASSPFGDEQFFGPGTRLTVL.

The rearrangement joins TRBV11-2 to TRBJ2-2; D remains unclear. Germline V gives CDR1 SGHAT, CDR2 FQNNGV. The CDR3 has 12 amino acids. Trimming removed 5 bases from V and 3 bases from J, with 4 bases in between. The CDR3 nucleotides are TGTGCCAGCAGCCAGTACACCGGGGAGCTGTTTTTT. Its translation is CASSQYTGELFF.

V is TRBV28 and J is TRBJ1-3; no firm D call. Trimming stripped 2 bases from V and 4 bases from J, with 3 bases between. This CDR3 has 12 amino acids. Germline V gene lookup returns CDR1 MDHEN and CDR2 SYDVKM. The CDR3 region is CASSLTGNTIYF. CDR3 coding DNA: TGTGCCAGCAGTTTAACCGGAAACACCATATATTTT.

This clone was picked up one time. V and J are TRBV7-8 and TRBJ1-2; 10 bases are a match to TRBD1. CDR3 length: 15 amino acids. With V trimmed by 9 bases and J by 5 bases, 12 bases remained unmatched. Germline lookup yields CDR1 SGHVS and CDR2 FQNEAQ. Here the CDR3 reads CASSTGDRGGYGYTF. CDR3 sequence (DNA): TGTGCCAGTTCTACTGGGGACAGGGGAGGGTATGGCTACACCTTC.

The CDR3 coding sequence is TGTGCCACCAGTGATTCGACCAACTCTGGAAACACCATATATTTT. Translated: CATSDSTNSGNTIYF. The genes are TRBV24-1 and TRBJ1-3; D not resolved. The CDR3 consists of 15 residues. V was shortened by 2 bases and J by 0 bases, with 7 bases between the two germline ends. CDR1 KGHDR and CDR2 SFDVKD come from the germline V gene.

The V call is TRBV6-2 or TRBV6-3, the J call TRBJ2-7; TRBD1 matches at 7 bases. The length of the CDR3 is 13 residues. Per the germline V gene, CDR1 is MNHEY and CDR2 is SVGEGT. The V segment lost 4 bases and the J segment 4 bases; nucleotides outside the gene matches: 4. The CDR3 region has the DNA TGTGCCAGCAGTTTGGGACAGACTTACGAGCAGTACTTC. This gives the protein CASSLGQTYEQYF.

The chain recombines TRBV28 with TRBJ1-1; D is unclear. V lost 7 bases and J 2 bases, leaving 8 bases between the germline ends. CDR1 is MDHEN, CDR2 SYDVKM, per germline. The CDR3 covers 12 residues. CDR3 nucleotides: TGTGCCAGCACTCCCACAAACACTGAAGCTTTCTTT. It specifies CASTPTNTEAFF.

The chain combines TRBV28 with TRBJ2-7; 7 bases map to TRBD2. CDR1 MDHEN and CDR2 SYDVKM come from the germline V gene. V lost 10 bases to trimming and J lost 0 bases; unmatched junction nucleotides: 9. CDR3 length equals 14 residues. CDR3 bases: TGTGCCACAACCGAGCGGGGAGTCTCCTACGAGCAGTACTTC. Its protein product is CATTERGVSYEQYF.

This chain uses TRBV24-1 with TRBJ2-1; 11 nucleotides line up with TRBD2. The CDR3 has 13 amino acids. V trimming: 5 bases; J trimming: 8 bases; junction bases outside the gene matches: 1. Germline CDR1 is KGHDR and CDR2 is SFDVKD. The CDR3: CATSVAGGDEQFF. As DNA, the CDR3 is TGTGCCACCAGTGTAGCGGGGGGGGATGAGCAGTTCTTC.

The chain is built from TRBV13 and TRBJ2-3, with 8 bases aligning to TRBD2. The CDR3 is 15 amino acids. The V gene end was trimmed by 5 bases and the J gene end by 1 base; junction bases not matched to a gene: 5. Germline V lookup: CDR1 PRHDT, CDR2 FYEKMQ (reference sequence). CDR3 in amino acids: CASSHPGGGTDTQYF. The CDR3 region has the DNA TGTGCCAGCAGCCATCCCGGGGGGGGCACAGATACGCAGTATTTT.

The chain employs TRBV18 and TRBJ2-5; D unresolved. V lost 6 bases to trimming and J lost 2 bases, with 22 bases between them. The CDR3 has 17 amino acids. Per the germline V gene, CDR1 is KGHSH and CDR2 is LQKENI. The CDR3 here is CASSDPDVGSFQETQYF. CDR3 DNA: TGTGCCAGCTCGGACCCGGACGTCGGCTCCTTTCAAGAGACCCAGTACTTC.

The chain carries TRBV29-1 and TRBJ2-7; D not certain. The germline V gene has CDR1 SQVTM and CDR2 ANQGSEA. CDR3 size: 11 residues. The germline V and J ends were trimmed by 4 bases and 3 bases, with 7 bases remaining between them. DNA for the CDR3: TGCAGCGTTGGTAGGAACTACGAGCAGTACTTC. This gives the protein CSVGRNYEQYF.

The rearrangement links TRBV5-6 to TRBJ2-7; the match to TRBD1 covers 9 bases. V was pared by 2 bases and J by 1 base, with 7 bases of the junction left unmatched. CDR1 and CDR2 from the germline V gene are SGHDT and YYEEEE. This CDR3 contains 16 residues. Here the CDR3 DNA reads TGTGCCAGCAGCTTAATACAGGACAGGGGATCCTACGAGCAGTACTTC. Translated, it gives CASSLIQDRGSYEQYF.

The table lists this clone with a count of one. The chain joins TRBV27 to TRBJ2-5, with 8 positions matching TRBD1. The CDR3 consists of 14 residues. The trim removed 7 bases at V and 7 bases at J, leaving 11 bases unmatched. The V gene's germline CDR1 is MNHEY and CDR2 SMNVEV (reference sequence). The CDR3 sequence is CASTQTGAVGTQYF. The CDR3 DNA reads as TGTGCCAGCACCCAGACAGGGGCAGTCGGGACCCAGTACTTC.

This chain's CDR3 is CASKVGDTQYF. The CDR3 nucleotides read TGCGCCAGCAAAGTGGGAGATACGCAGTATTTT. V gene TRBV10-1 combines with J gene TRBJ2-3; unclear D gene. CDR1 is WNHNN, CDR2 SYGVQD, per germline (reference sequence). The CDR3 extends over 11 amino acids. Trimming cost V 7 bases and J 5 bases, with 7 bases left between them.

The rearrangement links TRBV6-5 to TRBJ1-1, with 7 bases aligning to TRBD1. This CDR3 is 15 amino acids long. Germline V gene sequence: CDR1 MNHEY, CDR2 SVGAGI. V dropped 6 bases and J dropped 1; count of bases not matched to a gene: 8. CDR3 DNA: TGTGCCAGCAGCAATGACAGGGCCCCGAACACTGAAGCTTTCTTT. Translating gives CASSNDRAPNTEAFF.